The rows below give T cell receptor beta chains drawn from one sample of a study of blood T cell repertoires in COVID-19. Clones were sequenced by immunoSEQ multiplex PCR, and TCRdb holds only the in-frame ones, with some missing. The table shows some 380,000 clones, with around 87% occurring only once. The sequenced sample consisted of PBMCs or T cells enriched from blood (not recorded which). These receptors originate from a man aged 30 to 45 who had recovered from COVID-19. The CDR3 runs from the conserved cysteine through the conserved F or W. The D gene is left open where the match is weak. Rows may omit the clone size; those that give it use once, few, many or a size class.

abundance: .; v_gene: TRBV30; j_gene: TRBJ1-5; d_gene: .; CDR3aa: CAWSGDSNQPQHF; CDR3nt: TGTGCCTGGAGCGGGGATAGCAATCAGCCCCAGCATTTT
abundance: .; v_gene: TRBV25-1; j_gene: TRBJ1-4; d_gene: .; CDR3aa: CASVLGPGEKLFF; CDR3nt: TGTGCCAGCGTCCTAGGGCCGGGGGAAAAACTGTTTTTT
abundance: .; v_gene: TRBV13; j_gene: TRBJ1-4; d_gene: TRBD1; CDR3aa: CASRRTGGYNEKLFF; CDR3nt: TGTGCCAGCAGGCGGACAGGGGGCTATAATGAAAAACTGTTTTTT
abundance: .; v_gene: TRBV9; j_gene: TRBJ1-5; d_gene: .; CDR3aa: CASSAFTGSNQPQHF; CDR3nt: TGTGCCAGCAGCGCGTTCACAGGGAGCAATCAGCCCCAGCATTTT
abundance: .; v_gene: TRBV6-5; j_gene: TRBJ1-2; d_gene: TRBD1; CDR3aa: CASSYSPGTAEYGYTF; CDR3nt: TGTGCCAGCAGTTACTCCCCAGGGACAGCTGAATATGGCTACACCTTC
abundance: .; v_gene: TRBV19; j_gene: TRBJ1-1; d_gene: .; CDR3aa: CASSMFRAWTEAFF; CDR3nt: TGTGCCAGTAGTATGTTCAGGGCGTGGACTGAAGCTTTCTTT
abundance: once; v_gene: TRBV7-3; j_gene: TRBJ2-3; d_gene: .; CDR3aa: CASSRGFPDTQYF; CDR3nt: TGTGCCAGCAGCCGAGGGTTCCCGGATACGCAGTATTTT
abundance: .; v_gene: TRBV20-1; j_gene: TRBJ1-2; d_gene: .; CDR3aa: CSAEVYGYTF; CDR3nt: TGCAGTGCTGAGGTCTATGGCTACACCTTC
abundance: .; v_gene: TRBV30; j_gene: TRBJ1-4; d_gene: .; CDR3aa: CAWGGGLSEKLFF; CDR3nt: TGTGCCTGGGGAGGAGGGCTGAGTGAAAAACTGTTTTTT
abundance: .; v_gene: TRBV7-9; j_gene: TRBJ1-2; d_gene: .; CDR3aa: CASSLAGHNTYGYTF; CDR3nt: TGTGCCAGCAGCTTAGCAGGACACAACACCTATGGCTACACCTTC
abundance: .; v_gene: TRBV6-5; j_gene: TRBJ2-7; d_gene: TRBD1; CDR3aa: CASSQYDRGDYEQYF; CDR3nt: TGTGCCAGCAGTCAATATGACAGGGGAGATTACGAGCAGTACTTC
abundance: .; v_gene: TRBV3-1/TRBV3-2; j_gene: TRBJ1-1; d_gene: TRBD1; CDR3aa: CASSQIGGQGTNTEAFF; CDR3nt: TGTGCCAGCAGCCAAATAGGCGGACAGGGAACGAACACTGAAGCTTTCTTT
abundance: .; v_gene: TRBV6-5; j_gene: TRBJ2-3; d_gene: .; CDR3aa: CASRGGANTDTQYF; CDR3nt: TGTGCCAGCAGAGGCGGGGCGAACACAGATACGCAGTATTTT
abundance: .; v_gene: TRBV19; j_gene: TRBJ1-2; d_gene: .; CDR3aa: CASSIERSYGYTF; CDR3nt: TGTGCCAGTAGTATTGAGAGATCTTATGGCTACACCTTC
abundance: .; v_gene: TRBV7-2; j_gene: TRBJ1-5; d_gene: .; CDR3aa: CASSLGSGIYQPQHF; CDR3nt: TGTGCCAGCAGCTTAGGGTCGGGAATATATCAGCCCCAGCATTTT
abundance: .; v_gene: TRBV5-4; j_gene: TRBJ1-2; d_gene: TRBD1; CDR3aa: CASSSWDREYGYTF; CDR3nt: TGTGCCAGCAGCTCGTGGGACAGAGAGTATGGCTACACCTTC
abundance: .; v_gene: TRBV11-2; j_gene: TRBJ2-3; d_gene: .; CDR3aa: CASSLDRRTDTQYF; CDR3nt: TGTGCCAGCAGCTTGGACAGACGCACAGATACGCAGTATTTT
abundance: many; v_gene: TRBV7-6; j_gene: TRBJ1-5; d_gene: TRBD1; CDR3aa: CASSLQYPGQGAGGYSNQPQHF; CDR3nt: TGTGCCAGCAGCTTACAATACCCAGGACAGGGCGCTGGGGGATATAGCAATCAGCCCCAGCATTTT
abundance: .; v_gene: TRBV7-9; j_gene: TRBJ1-3; d_gene: TRBD1; CDR3aa: CASSLKVLDRARNTIYF; CDR3nt: TGTGCCAGCAGCTTAAAGGTCCTAGACAGGGCTAGAAACACCATATATTTT
abundance: once; v_gene: TRBV6-5; j_gene: TRBJ2-1; d_gene: TRBD2; CDR3aa: CASSTWTSEYNEQFF; CDR3nt: TGTGCCAGCAGTACGTGGACTAGCGAGTACAATGAGCAGTTCTTC
abundance: .; v_gene: TRBV6-6; j_gene: TRBJ2-5; d_gene: .; CDR3aa: CASIPSGTPQETQYF; CDR3nt: TGTGCCAGCATCCCCTCGGGGACACCCCAAGAGACCCAGTACTTC
abundance: .; v_gene: TRBV29-1; j_gene: TRBJ2-7; d_gene: .; CDR3aa: CSVEGGPYEQYF; CDR3nt: TGCAGCGTTGAGGGGGGACCCTACGAGCAGTACTTC
abundance: once; v_gene: TRBV9; j_gene: TRBJ1-3; d_gene: .; CDR3aa: CASSGGGSGNTIYF; CDR3nt: TGTGCCAGCAGCGGAGGGGGCTCTGGAAACACCATATATTTT
abundance: .; v_gene: TRBV24-1; j_gene: TRBJ1-1; d_gene: .; CDR3aa: CATSAGGTEAFF; CDR3nt: TGTGCCACCTCTGCTGGGGGGACTGAAGCTTTCTTT